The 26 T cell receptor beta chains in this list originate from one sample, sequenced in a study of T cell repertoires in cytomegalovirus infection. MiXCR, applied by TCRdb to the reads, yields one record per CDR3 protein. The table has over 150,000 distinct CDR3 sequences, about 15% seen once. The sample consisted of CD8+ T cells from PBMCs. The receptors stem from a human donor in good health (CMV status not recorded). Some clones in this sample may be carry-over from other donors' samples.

CDR3 residues: CASRISGGEQFF. DNA of the CDR3: TGTGCCAGCAGAATTTCGGGGGGTGAGCAGTTCTTC. This chain links TRBV6-2 or TRBV6-3 with TRBJ2-1; 7 nucleotides agree with TRBD2. Germline trimming cut 6 bases from V and 9 bases from J; bases unmatched to any gene: 5. Germline V gene sequence: CDR1 MNHEY, CDR2 SVGEGT. This CDR3 contains 12 residues.

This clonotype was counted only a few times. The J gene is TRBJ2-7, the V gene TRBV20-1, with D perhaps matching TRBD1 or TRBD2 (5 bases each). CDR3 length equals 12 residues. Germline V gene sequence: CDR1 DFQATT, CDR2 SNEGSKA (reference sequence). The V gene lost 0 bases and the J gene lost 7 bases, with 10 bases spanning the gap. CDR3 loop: CSARDLGEEQYF. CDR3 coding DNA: TGCAGTGCTAGAGATCTGGGGGAGGAGCAGTACTTC.

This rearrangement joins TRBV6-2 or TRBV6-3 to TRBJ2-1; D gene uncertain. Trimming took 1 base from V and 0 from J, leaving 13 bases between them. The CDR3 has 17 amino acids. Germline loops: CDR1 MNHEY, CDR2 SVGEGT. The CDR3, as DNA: TGTGCCAGCAGTTACTTGAATAAGGAGAGCTCCTACAATGAGCAGTTCTTC. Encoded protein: CASSYLNKESSYNEQFF.

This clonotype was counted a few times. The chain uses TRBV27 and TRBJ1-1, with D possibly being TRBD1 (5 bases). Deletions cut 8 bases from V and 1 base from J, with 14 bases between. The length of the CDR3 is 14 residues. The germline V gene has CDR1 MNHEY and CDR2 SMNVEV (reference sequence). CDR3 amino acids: CASYPGAANTEAFF. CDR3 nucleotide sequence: TGTGCCAGCTATCCCGGGGCGGCGAACACTGAAGCTTTCTTT.

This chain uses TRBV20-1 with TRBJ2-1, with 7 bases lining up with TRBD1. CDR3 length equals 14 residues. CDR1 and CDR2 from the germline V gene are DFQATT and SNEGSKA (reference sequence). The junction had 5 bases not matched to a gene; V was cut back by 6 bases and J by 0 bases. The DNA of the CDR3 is TGCAGTGCCCGGGGACAGAGCTCCTACAATGAGCAGTTCTTC. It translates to CSARGQSSYNEQFF.

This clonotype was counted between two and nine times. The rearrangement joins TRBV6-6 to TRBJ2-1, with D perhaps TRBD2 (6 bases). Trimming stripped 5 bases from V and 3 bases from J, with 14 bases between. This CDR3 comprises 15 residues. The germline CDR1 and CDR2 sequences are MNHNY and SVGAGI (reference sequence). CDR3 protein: CASSQEGGFYNEQFF. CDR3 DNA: TGTGCCAGCAGTCAGGAGGGAGGCTTCTACAATGAGCAGTTCTTC.

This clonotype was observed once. The CDR3, as DNA: TGCAGTGCTAGAGAGGGACTAGCGGGGGTACTTGGGGAGACCCAGTACTTC. Its protein product is CSAREGLAGVLGETQYF. The V call is TRBV20-1, the J call TRBJ2-5, with 14 bases that match TRBD2. The CDR3 consists of 17 residues. Germline trimming cut 0 bases from V and 5 bases from J; bases unmatched to any gene: 8. Per germline, CDR1 DFQATT and CDR2 SNEGSKA (reference sequence).

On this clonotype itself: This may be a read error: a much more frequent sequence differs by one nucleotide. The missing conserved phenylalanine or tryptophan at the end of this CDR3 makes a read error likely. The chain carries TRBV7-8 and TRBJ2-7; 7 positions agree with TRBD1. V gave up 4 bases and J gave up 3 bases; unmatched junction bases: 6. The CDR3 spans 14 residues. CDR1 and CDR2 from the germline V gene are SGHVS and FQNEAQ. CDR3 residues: CASSSGTEDYEQYL. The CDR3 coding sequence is TGTGCCAGCAGCTCCGGGACAGAAGACTACGAGCAGTACTTG.

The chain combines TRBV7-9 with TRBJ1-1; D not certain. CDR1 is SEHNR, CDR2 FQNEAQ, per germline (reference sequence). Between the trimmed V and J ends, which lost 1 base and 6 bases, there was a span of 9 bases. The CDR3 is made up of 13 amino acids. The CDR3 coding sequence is TGTGCCAGCAGCTTAGGGTCCCTAGCTGAAGCTTTCTTT. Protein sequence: CASSLGSLAEAFF.

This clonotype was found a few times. The CDR3 sequence is CASSWDRGQPQHF. The CDR3 bases are TGTGCCAGCAGTTGGGACAGGGGACAGCCCCAGCATTTT. J is TRBJ1-5 and V is TRBV27; 10 nucleotides match TRBD1. Germline V gives CDR1 MNHEY, CDR2 SMNVEV (reference sequence). This CDR3 has 13 residues. V shed 4 bases and J 7 bases; nucleotides not matched to a gene: 1.

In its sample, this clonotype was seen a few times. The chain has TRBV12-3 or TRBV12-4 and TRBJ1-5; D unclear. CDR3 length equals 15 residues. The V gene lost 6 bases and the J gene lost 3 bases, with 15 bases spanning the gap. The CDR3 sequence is CASSFSAGLNQPQHF. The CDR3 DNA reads TGTGCCAGCAGCTTCTCCGCGGGCCTCAATCAGCCCCAGCATTTT.

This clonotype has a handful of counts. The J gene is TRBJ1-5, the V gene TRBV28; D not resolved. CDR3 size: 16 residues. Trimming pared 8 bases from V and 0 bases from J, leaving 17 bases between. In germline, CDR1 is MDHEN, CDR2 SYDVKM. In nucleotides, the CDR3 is TGTGCCAGCGCCCCCCCCGGGATGCCTAGCAATCAGCCCCAGCATTTT. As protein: CASAPPGMPSNQPQHF. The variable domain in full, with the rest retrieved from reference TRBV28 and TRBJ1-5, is DVKVTQSSRYLVKRTGEKVFLECVQDMDHENMFWYRQDPGLGLRLIYFSYDVKMKEKGDIPEGYSVSREKKERFSLILESASTNQTSMYLCASAPPGMPSNQPQHFGDGTRLSIL.

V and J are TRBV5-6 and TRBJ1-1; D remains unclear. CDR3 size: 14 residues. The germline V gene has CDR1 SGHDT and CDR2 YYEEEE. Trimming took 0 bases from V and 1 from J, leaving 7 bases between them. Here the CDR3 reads CASSLEGKNTEAFF. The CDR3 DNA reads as TGTGCCAGCAGCTTGGAGGGTAAGAACACTGAAGCTTTCTTT.

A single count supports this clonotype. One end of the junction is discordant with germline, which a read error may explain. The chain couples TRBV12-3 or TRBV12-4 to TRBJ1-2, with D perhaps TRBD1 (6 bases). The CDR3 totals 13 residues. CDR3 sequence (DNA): TGTGCCAACAGTTTAGGACAGCCCTATGGCTACACCTTC. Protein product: CANSLGQPYGYTF.

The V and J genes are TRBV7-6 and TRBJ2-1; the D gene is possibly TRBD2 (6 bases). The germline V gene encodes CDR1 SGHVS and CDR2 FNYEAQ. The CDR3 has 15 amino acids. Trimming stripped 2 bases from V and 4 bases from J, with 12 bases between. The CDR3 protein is CASSLWAGSYNEQFF. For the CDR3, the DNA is TGTGCCAGCAGCTTATGGGCGGGGTCTTACAATGAGCAGTTCTTC.

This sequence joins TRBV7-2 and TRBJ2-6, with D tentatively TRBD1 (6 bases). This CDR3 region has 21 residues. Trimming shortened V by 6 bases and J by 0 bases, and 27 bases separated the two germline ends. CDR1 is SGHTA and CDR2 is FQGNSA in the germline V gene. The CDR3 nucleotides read TGTGCCAGCAGTCCATTCCCCCGTTACAGGGAACTAAGCTCTGGGGCCAACGTCCTGACTTTC. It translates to CASSPFPRYRELSSGANVLTF.

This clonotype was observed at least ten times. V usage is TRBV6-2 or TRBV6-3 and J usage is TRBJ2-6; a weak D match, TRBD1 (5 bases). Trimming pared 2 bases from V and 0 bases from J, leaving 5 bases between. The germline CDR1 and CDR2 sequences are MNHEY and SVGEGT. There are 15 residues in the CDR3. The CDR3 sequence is CASSYDSSGANVLTF. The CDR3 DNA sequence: TGTGCCAGCAGTTACGACAGCTCTGGGGCCAACGTCCTGACTTTC.

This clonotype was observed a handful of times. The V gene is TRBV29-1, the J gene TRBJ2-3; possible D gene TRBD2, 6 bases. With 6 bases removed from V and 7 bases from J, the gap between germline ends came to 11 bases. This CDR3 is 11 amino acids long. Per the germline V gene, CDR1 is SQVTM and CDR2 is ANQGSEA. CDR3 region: CSVWGVNTQYF. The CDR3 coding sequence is TGCAGCGTCTGGGGGGTTAATACGCAGTATTTT.

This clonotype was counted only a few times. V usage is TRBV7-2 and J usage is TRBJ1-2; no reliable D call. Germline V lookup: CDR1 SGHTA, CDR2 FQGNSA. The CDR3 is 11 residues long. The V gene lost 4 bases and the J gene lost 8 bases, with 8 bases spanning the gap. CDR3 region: CASSSPWGYTF. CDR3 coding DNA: TGTGCCAGCAGCTCCCCGTGGGGCTACACCTTC. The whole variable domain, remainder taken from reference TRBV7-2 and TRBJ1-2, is GAGVSQSPSNKVTEKGKDVELRCDPISGHTALYWYRQSLGQGLEFLIYFQGNSAPDKSGLPSDRFSAERTGGSVSTLTIQRTQQEDSAVYLCASSSPWGYTFGSGTRLTVV.

CDR3 region: CSARDEDRGGEKLFF. CDR3 bases: TGCAGTGCTAGAGATGAGGACAGGGGGGGTGAAAAACTGTTTTTT. The rearrangement links TRBV20-1 to TRBJ1-4; 10 bases are a match to TRBD1. There are 15 residues in the CDR3. Unmatched junction bases numbered 5, after V lost 0 bases and J lost 7 bases. Germline CDR1 reads DFQATT; CDR2 reads SNEGSKA (reference sequence).

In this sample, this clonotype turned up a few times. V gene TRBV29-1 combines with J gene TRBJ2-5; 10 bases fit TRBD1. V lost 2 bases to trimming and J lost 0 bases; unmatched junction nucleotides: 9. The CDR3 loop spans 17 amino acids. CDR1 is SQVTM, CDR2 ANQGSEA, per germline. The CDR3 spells CSVELDRGTPYQETQYF. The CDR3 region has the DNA TGCAGCGTTGAACTGGACAGGGGGACCCCGTACCAAGAGACCCAGTACTTC.

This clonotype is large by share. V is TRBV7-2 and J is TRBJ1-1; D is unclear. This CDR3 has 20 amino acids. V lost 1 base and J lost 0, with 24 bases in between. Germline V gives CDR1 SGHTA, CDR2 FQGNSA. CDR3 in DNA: TGTGCCAGCAGCTTAGAATTATACCTGGAGGCAGTTAAAATGAACACTGAAGCTTTCTTT. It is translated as CASSLELYLEAVKMNTEAFF.

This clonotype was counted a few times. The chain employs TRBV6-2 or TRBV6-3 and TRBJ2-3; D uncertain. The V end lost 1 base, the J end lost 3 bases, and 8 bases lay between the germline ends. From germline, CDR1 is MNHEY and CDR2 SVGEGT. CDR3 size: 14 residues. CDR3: CASSYYVRTDTQYF. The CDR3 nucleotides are TGTGCCAGCAGTTACTACGTCCGGACAGATACGCAGTATTTT.

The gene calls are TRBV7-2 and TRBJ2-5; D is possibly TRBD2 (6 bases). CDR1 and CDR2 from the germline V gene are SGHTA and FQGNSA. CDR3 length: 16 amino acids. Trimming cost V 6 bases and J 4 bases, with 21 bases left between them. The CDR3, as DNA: TGTGCCAGCAGACGAATATTAGGGGTGGGAGGAGAGACCCAGTACTTC. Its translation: CASRRILGVGGETQYF.

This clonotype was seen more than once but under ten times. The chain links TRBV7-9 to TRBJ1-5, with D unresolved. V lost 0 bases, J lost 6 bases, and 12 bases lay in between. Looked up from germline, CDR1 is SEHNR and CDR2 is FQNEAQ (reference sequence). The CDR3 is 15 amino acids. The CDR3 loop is CASSLADGVGQPQHF. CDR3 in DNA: TGTGCCAGCAGCTTAGCGGACGGGGTAGGTCAGCCCCAGCATTTT.

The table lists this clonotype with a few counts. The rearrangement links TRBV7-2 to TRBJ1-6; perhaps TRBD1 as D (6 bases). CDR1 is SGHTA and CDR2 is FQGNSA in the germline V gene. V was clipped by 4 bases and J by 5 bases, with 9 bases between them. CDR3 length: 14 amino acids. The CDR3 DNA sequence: TGTGCCAGCAGCTCACAGGGCAATAATTCACCCCTCCACTTT. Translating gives CASSSQGNNSPLHF.